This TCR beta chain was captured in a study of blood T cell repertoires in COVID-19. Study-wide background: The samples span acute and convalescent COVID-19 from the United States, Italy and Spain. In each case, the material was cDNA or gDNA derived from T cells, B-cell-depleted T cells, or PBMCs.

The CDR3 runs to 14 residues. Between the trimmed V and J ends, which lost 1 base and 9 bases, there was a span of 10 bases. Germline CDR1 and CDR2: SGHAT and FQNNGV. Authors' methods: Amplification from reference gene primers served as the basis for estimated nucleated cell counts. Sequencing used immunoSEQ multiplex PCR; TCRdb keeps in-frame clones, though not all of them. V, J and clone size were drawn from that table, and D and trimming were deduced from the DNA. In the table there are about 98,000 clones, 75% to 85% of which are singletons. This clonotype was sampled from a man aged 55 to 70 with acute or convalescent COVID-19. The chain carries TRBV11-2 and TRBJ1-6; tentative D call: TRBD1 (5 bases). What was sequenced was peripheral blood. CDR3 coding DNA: TGTGCCAGCAGCTTAGCGGGGGGTGGTTCACCCCTCCACTTT. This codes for CASSLAGGGSPLHF.